The rows below give T cell receptor beta chains drawn from one sample of a study of cytomegalovirus exposure and HLA in healthy donors. Data came from immunoSEQ multiplex PCR; TCRdb stores just in-frame clones and leaves some out. Among about 34,000 clones, 65% to 70% were seen once, and the ten largest hold 10%. The sequencing input was PBMCs. Receptors originate from a man aged 40-49 years in good health and CMV-seropositive. Both conserved end residues are part of each CDR3. The D gene is left open where the match is weak. The listing skips clone size in some rows; elsewhere it reads once, few, many or a size class.

>TRBD1|TRBV15|TRBJ1-1|few
TGTGCCACCAGCAGTCCACGCAGGGGGCAGGGAACTGAAGCTTTCTTT
CATSSPRRGQGTEAFF
>TRBD1|TRBV7-2|TRBJ1-1|-
TGTGCCAGCAGCTTAGGACAGGGGAACACTGAAGCTTTCTTT
CASSLGQGNTEAFF
>TRBD1|TRBV7-9|TRBJ1-1|few
TGTGCCAGCAGCTTCCGACAGGGGTTCACTGAAGCTTTCTTT
CASSFRQGFTEAFF
>-|TRBV4-1|TRBJ1-1|few
TGCGCCAGCAGCGCTCCAACCAGGGGAAACACTGAAGCTTTCTTT
CASSAPTRGNTEAFF
>-|TRBV11-3|TRBJ1-6|-
TGTGCCAGCAGCATCCTCCAGGGGAGCAATTCACCCCTCCACTTT
CASSILQGSNSPLHF
>-|TRBV7-9|TRBJ1-1|-
TGTGCCAGCAGCATACAGGGCACTGAAGCTTTCTTT
CASSIQGTEAFF
>-|TRBV5-1|TRBJ2-5|-
TGCGCCAGCAGCCCTACGAGCAGGGTTGGGGAGACCCAGTACTTC
CASSPTSRVGETQYF
>-|TRBV7-8|TRBJ2-2|-
TGTGCCAGCAGCTTCGATGCCGGGGAACTGTTTTTT
CASSFDAGELFF
>TRBD1|TRBV6-5|TRBJ1-1|-
TGTGCCAGCAGTTATGGACAGGGGAACACTGAAGCTTTCTTT
CASSYGQGNTEAFF
>-|TRBV6-4|TRBJ2-3|-
TGTGCCAGCAGTGACTCCCTCGTTCGCACAGATACGCAGTATTTT
CASSDSLVRTDTQYF
>-|TRBV29-1|TRBJ1-1|few
TGCAGCGTTGATCTGGCACAGGGCACTGAAGCTTTCTTT
CSVDLAQGTEAFF
>-|TRBV11-3|TRBJ2-2|-
TGTGCCAGCAGCTTAGATGGAAACAGGGCGGCCTCGGACACCGGGGAGCTGTTTTTT
CASSLDGNRAASDTGELFF
>-|TRBV5-1|TRBJ2-2|-
TGCGCCAGCAGCCCCGCGGGTGACCCAAGGACCGGGGAGCTGTTTTTT
CASSPAGDPRTGELFF
>-|TRBV28|TRBJ2-6|-
TGTGCCAGCAGTTTTAGGAGTGGGGCCAACGTCCTGACTTTC
CASSFRSGANVLTF
>TRBD1|TRBV5-1|TRBJ2-6|-
TGCGCCAGCAGCTTGCTTACAGGGGCAGGGGCCAACGTCCTGACTTTC
CASSLLTGAGANVLTF
>-|TRBV6-1|TRBJ2-1|-
TGTGCCAGCAGTGACCGCAATGAGCAGTTCTTC
CASSDRNEQFF
>TRBD1|TRBV4-1|TRBJ1-2|-
TGCGCCAGCAGCCGCGGGACAGGGGATGGGAATGGCTACACCTTC
CASSRGTGDGNGYTF
>-|TRBV19|TRBJ2-7|-
TGTGCCAGTAGTACCTACTTTAGCGGAGGGAGGAACGAGCAGTACTTC
CASSTYFSGGRNEQYF
>-|TRBV2|TRBJ2-5|-
TGTGCCAGCAGTGTTCGGGGTACAGAGACCCAGTACTTC
CASSVRGTETQYF
>TRBD1|TRBV6-5|TRBJ1-2|-
TGTGCCAGCAGGGTGACAGGGTCTGGTGGCTACACCTTC
CASRVTGSGGYTF
>TRBD2|TRBV18|TRBJ2-1|-
TGTGCCAGCTTACCCTACGGGAGGGCCCTTAACAATGAGCAGTTCTTC
CASLPYGRALNNEQFF
>TRBD1|TRBV28|TRBJ2-1|few
TGTGCCAGCAGTCGACAGGGGGCTGACAATGAGCAGTTCTTC
CASSRQGADNEQFF
>-|TRBV10-2|TRBJ1-2|-
TGCGCCAGCAGTGAGTCGGGCAGTGTAAGTCAGGGCTACACCTTC
CASSESGSVSQGYTF
>TRBD1|TRBV2|TRBJ2-3|-
TGTGCCAGCAGTGTCACAGGGGGCACAGATACGCAGTATTTT
CASSVTGGTDTQYF
>-|TRBV19|TRBJ1-2|-
TGTGCCAGTAGGGTGACAGGAGCTTCTAACTATGGCTACACCTTC
CASRVTGASNYGYTF
>TRBD2|TRBV28|TRBJ2-5|-
TGTGCCAGCAGTTTATGGCCCAAACTAGCGGGGGGGGAGACCCAGTACTTC
CASSLWPKLAGGETQYF
>-|TRBV11-3|TRBJ2-1|-
TGTGCCAGCAGCTCCCAGGGGAACCCCTACAATGAGCAGTTCTTC
CASSSQGNPYNEQFF
>TRBD1|TRBV19|TRBJ1-4|-
TGTGCCAGTAGTCCCGCGCCCGGACAGGGGGCCAATGAAAAACTGTTTTTT
CASSPAPGQGANEKLFF
>TRBD2|TRBV7-9|TRBJ2-3|-
TGTGCCAGCAGCTTAGAGCAGGGCGGGGGGAGCACAGATACGCAGTATTTT
CASSLEQGGGSTDTQYF
>-|TRBV18|TRBJ2-1|-
TGTGCCAGCTCACCAGGGCCGACGACCTACAATGAGCAGTTCTTC
CASSPGPTTYNEQFF
>TRBD2|TRBV9|TRBJ2-7|few
TGTGCCAGCAGCGTAACTAGCGGCTCCTACGAGCAGTACTTC
CASSVTSGSYEQYF
>TRBD1|TRBV6-5|TRBJ1-4|-
TGTGCCAGCAGCCCGGGACAGGGTTATGAAAAACTGTTTTTT
CASSPGQGYEKLFF
>TRBD1|TRBV5-6|TRBJ1-2|-
TGTGCCAGCAGCTCGTTAGACAGGGGGTTTGGCTACACCTTC
CASSSLDRGFGYTF
>-|TRBV30|TRBJ2-4|-
TGTGCCTGGAGGGTTGACATATCGGACATTCAGTACTTC
CAWRVDISDIQYF
>TRBD2|TRBV19|TRBJ2-5|once
TGTGCCAGTAGTATCTCAGCGGGGGAAGGAGAGACCCAGTACTTC
CASSISAGEGETQYF
>TRBD1|TRBV29-1|TRBJ2-3|-
TGCAGCGTTGGGGACAGCGCCACAGATACGCAGTATTTT
CSVGDSATDTQYF
>-|TRBV11-2|TRBJ2-7|few
TGTGCCAGCAGCTTAGATCGGTCCTACGAGCAGTACTTC
CASSLDRSYEQYF
>TRBD2|TRBV6-1|TRBJ2-7|-
TGTGCCAGCAGTGAAGCGGTTCCGGGACTAGCGGGGCCAAGCTCCTACGAGCAGTACTTC
CASSEAVPGLAGPSSYEQYF
>-|TRBV11-2|TRBJ2-7|once
TGTGCCAGCAGCTTAGGCAGTTTCTGCGAGCAGTACTTC
CASSLGSFCEQYF
>-|TRBV5-1|TRBJ1-6|few
TGCGCCAGCAGCCGGGACAACTATAATTCACCCCTCCACTTT
CASSRDNYNSPLHF
>TRBD2|TRBV9|TRBJ2-1|-
TGTGCCAGCAGCGTAGTAGGGACTAGCTCGGATGAGCAGTTCTTC
CASSVVGTSSDEQFF
>-|TRBV6-1|TRBJ1-6|-
TGTGCCAGCAGAAATCGGGCAGGGAATAATTCACCCCTCCACTTT
CASRNRAGNNSPLHF
>-|TRBV6-6|TRBJ1-1|-
TGTGCCAGCAGTTACTCGACCGTGGGGCACAGCACTGAAGCTTTCTTT
CASSYSTVGHSTEAFF
>-|TRBV15|TRBJ1-4|-
TGTGCCACCTGGGGCAGGGGTGGAACTAATGAAAAACTGTTTTTT
CATWGRGGTNEKLFF
>-|TRBV6-5|TRBJ1-5|-
TGTGCCAGCAGTTATAGTAACAATCAGCCCCAGCATTTT
CASSYSNNQPQHF
>-|TRBV27|TRBJ1-5|-
TGTGCCAGCAGTTTACGGGGGGTCCCTACCAATCAGCCCCAGCATTTT
CASSLRGVPTNQPQHF
>-|TRBV9|TRBJ2-3|few
TGTGCCAGCAGCCCAGTCACCGACACAGATACGCAGTATTTT
CASSPVTDTDTQYF
>-|TRBV5-6|TRBJ1-4|-
TGTGCCAGCAGCTTGGTCGGAACTAATGAAAAACTGTTTTTT
CASSLVGTNEKLFF
>TRBD1|TRBV5-4|TRBJ1-1|-
TGTGCCAGCAGCAGTAAAAGACAGGGAATTGGCACTGAAGCTTTCTTT
CASSSKRQGIGTEAFF
>-|TRBV27|TRBJ2-7|-
TGTGCCAGCAGTTTAAGTTCCGACTTTAGCGCCTACGAGCAGTACTTC
CASSLSSDFSAYEQYF
>TRBD1|TRBV9|TRBJ2-7|-
TGTGCCAGCGGACAGGGAGTCAACGAGCAGTACTTC
CASGQGVNEQYF
>-|TRBV28|TRBJ1-1|-
TGTGCCAGCAAACGAGGCCTCGGGAACACTGAAGCTTTCTTT
CASKRGLGNTEAFF
>TRBD2|TRBV10-3|TRBJ2-5|-
TGTGCCATTATGGCCGGGGGGGCAGAGACCCAGTACTTC
CAIMAGGAETQYF
>TRBD1|TRBV6-4|TRBJ2-2|once
TGTGCCAGCAGCATGGAGACAGGGGCCGGGGAGCTGTTTTTT
CASSMETGAGELFF
>-|TRBV7-2|TRBJ2-3|once
TGTGCCAGCAGCAACCGGGGGTCTAGCACAGATACGCAGTATTTT
CASSNRGSSTDTQYF
>TRBD1|TRBV5-4|TRBJ2-7|-
TGTGCCAGCAGCTTGGGGACAGGGGGGTACGAGCAGTACTTC
CASSLGTGGYEQYF
>TRBD1|TRBV11-3|TRBJ2-2|-
TGTGCCAGCAGCCCGGGGACAGGAGCTAACACCGGGGAGCTGTTTTTT
CASSPGTGANTGELFF